This T cell receptor (beta chain) was recorded in a study of blood T cells in healthy people across ages. Sample-barcoded 5' priming and a J-beta primer mix drove a second PCR of about 7 to 12 cycles. TCRdb called the 5' RACE reads again in MiXCR, with one record for every CDR3 protein. The table records more than 1,000,000 distinct CDR3 sequences, 20% to 25% of them present only once. The sample was also linked to a second study, of T cells of mothers and their children. That study adds: At around 1.6 ug per 15 ul, all of the extracted RNA went into cDNA synthesis.

This receptor was taken from a girl between 2 and 10 years old in good health. Sequencing used blood.

The CDR3 here is CASSQGLSSSTDTQYF. The CDR3 DNA is TGTGCCAGCAGCCAAGGACTCAGTTCTAGCACAGATACGCAGTATTTT. The V gene is TRBV3-1, the J gene TRBJ2-3; D remains unclear. This CDR3 spans 16 amino acids. Per the germline V gene, CDR1 is LGHDT and CDR2 is YNNKEL (reference sequence). V gave up 1 base and J gave up 0 bases, with 11 bases separating them.